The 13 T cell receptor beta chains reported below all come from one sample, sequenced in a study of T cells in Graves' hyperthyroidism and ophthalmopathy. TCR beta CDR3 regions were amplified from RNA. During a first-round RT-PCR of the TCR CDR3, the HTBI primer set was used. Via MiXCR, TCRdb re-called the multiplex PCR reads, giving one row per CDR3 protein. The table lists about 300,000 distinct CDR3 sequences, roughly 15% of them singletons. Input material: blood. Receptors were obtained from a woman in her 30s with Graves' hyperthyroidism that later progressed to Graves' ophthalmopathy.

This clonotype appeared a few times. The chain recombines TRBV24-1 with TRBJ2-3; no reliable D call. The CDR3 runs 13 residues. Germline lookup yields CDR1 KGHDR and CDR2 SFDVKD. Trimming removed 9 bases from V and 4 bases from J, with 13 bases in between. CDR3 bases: TGTGCCACCGCCCAGCGTTACCCAGATACGCAGTATTTT. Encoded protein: CATAQRYPDTQYF.

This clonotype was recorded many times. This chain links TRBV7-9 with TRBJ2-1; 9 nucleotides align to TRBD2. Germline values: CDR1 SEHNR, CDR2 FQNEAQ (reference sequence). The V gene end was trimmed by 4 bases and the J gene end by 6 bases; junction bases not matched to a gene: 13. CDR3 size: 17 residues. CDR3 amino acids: CASSSILAGVGVNEQFF. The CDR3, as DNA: TGTGCCAGCAGCTCCATTTTAGCGGGAGTAGGGGTCAATGAGCAGTTCTTC. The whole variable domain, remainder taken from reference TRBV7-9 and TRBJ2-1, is DTGVSQNPRHKITKRGQNVTFRCDPISEHNRLYWYRQTLGQGPEFLTYFQNEAQLEKSRLLSDRFSAERPKGSFSTLEIQRTEQGDSAMYLCASSSILAGVGVNEQFFGPGTRLTVL.

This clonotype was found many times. The CDR3 protein is CASSPLAGGRQETQYF. The CDR3 DNA sequence: TGTGCCAGCAGCCCACTAGCGGGAGGGCGACAAGAGACCCAGTACTTC. V and J are TRBV13 and TRBJ2-5, with 13 nucleotides matching TRBD2. J lost 2 bases, V lost 5 bases, and 5 bases had no gene match. The CDR3 covers 16 residues. Germline-derived CDR1 and CDR2 are PRHDT and FYEKMQ (reference sequence).

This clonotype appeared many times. In DNA, the CDR3 is TGTGCCAGCGCTCCAGATACGCAGTATTTT. Translated, it gives CASAPDTQYF. This rearrangement joins TRBV2 to TRBJ2-3; D is uncertain. Trimming removed 8 bases from V and 4 bases from J, with 4 bases in between. This CDR3 spans 10 amino acids. Germline values: CDR1 SNHLY, CDR2 FYNNEI.

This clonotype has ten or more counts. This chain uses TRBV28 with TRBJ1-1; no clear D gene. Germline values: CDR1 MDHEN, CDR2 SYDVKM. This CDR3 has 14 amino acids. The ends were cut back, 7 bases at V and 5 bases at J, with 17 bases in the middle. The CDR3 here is CASNPHARWTEAFF. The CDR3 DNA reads TGTGCCAGCAATCCCCACGCGAGGTGGACTGAAGCTTTCTTT.

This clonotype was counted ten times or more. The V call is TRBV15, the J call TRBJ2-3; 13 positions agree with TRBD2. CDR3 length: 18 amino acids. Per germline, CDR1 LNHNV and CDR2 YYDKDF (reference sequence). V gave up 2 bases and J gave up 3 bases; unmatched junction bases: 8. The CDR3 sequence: CATSRSRTSGSRTDTQYF. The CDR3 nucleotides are TGTGCCACCAGCAGATCTAGGACTAGCGGGAGCCGTACAGATACGCAGTATTTT.

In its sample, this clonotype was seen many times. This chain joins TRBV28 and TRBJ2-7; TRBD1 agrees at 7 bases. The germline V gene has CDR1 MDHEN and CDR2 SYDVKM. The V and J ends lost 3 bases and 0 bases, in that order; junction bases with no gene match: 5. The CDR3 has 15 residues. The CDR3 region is CASSLEQGTSYEQYF. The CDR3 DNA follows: TGTGCCAGCAGTTTGGAACAGGGGACCTCCTACGAGCAGTACTTC.

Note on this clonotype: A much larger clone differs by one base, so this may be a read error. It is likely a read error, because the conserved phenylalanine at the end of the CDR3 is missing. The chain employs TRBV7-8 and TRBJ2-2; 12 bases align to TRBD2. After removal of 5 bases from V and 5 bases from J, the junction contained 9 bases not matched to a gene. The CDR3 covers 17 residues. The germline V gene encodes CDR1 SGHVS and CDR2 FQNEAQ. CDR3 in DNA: TGTGCCAGCAGCCCTAGACTAGCGGGAGTAGTTACCGGGGAGCTGTTTTCT. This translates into CASSPRLAGVVTGELFS.

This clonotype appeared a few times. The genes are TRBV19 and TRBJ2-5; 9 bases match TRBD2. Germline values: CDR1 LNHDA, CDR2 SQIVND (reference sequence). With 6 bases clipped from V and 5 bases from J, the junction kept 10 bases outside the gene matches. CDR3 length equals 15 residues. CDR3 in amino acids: CASSASGDPDETQYF. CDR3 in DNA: TGTGCCAGTAGCGCTAGCGGGGACCCCGACGAGACCCAGTACTTC.

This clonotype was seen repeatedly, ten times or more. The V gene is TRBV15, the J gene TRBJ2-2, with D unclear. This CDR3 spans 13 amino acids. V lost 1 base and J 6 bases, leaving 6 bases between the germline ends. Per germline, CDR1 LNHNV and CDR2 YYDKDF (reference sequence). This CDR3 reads CATSRVGPGELFF. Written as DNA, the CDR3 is TGTGCCACCAGCAGAGTCGGCCCCGGGGAGCTGTTTTTT.

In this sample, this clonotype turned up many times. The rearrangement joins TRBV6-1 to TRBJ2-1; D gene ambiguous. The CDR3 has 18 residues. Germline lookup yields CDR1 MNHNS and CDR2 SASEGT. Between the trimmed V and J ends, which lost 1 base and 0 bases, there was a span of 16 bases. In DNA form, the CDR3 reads TGTGCCAGCAGTGAAGGACAATTTCTATTTAGCTCCTACAATGAGCAGTTCTTC. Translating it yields CASSEGQFLFSSYNEQFF.

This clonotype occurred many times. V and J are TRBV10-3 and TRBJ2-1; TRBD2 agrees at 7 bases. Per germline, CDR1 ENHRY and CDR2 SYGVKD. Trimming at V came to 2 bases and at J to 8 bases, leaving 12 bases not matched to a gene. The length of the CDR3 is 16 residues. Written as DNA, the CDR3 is TGTGCCATCAGTGAGCCTGGCGCGGGAGACGGCGATGAGCAGTTCTTC. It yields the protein CAISEPGAGDGDEQFF.

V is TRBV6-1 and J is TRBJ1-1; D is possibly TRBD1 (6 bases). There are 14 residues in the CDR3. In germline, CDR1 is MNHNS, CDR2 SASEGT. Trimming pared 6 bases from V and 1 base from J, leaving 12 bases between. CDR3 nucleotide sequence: TGTGCCAGCAGGGGGGGCAGAGAGAACACTGAAGCTTTCTTT. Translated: CASRGGRENTEAFF.